The clone carrying this TCR beta chain showed up just a few times. The antigen remains unidentified. This specimen comes from a study of identical twins. Using its own MiXCR run on the 5' RACE reads, TCRdb lists one record per CDR3 protein. The table shows approximately 260,000 distinct CDR3 sequences, with around 8.3% occurring only once. Trimming took off 5 bases at V and 2 bases at J, with 14 bases between the two ends. This CDR3 comprises 15 residues. Germline loops: CDR1 MNHNS, CDR2 SASEGT. Study results and limitations: Instead of following the same donors, the conclusions were based on cross-sectional statistical analysis.

These same data were also listed under a study on yellow fever vaccine responses in identical twins.

This sequence originates from a woman aged 18-29 years in good health. The chain joins TRBV6-1 to TRBJ2-3; D possibly uses TRBD1 or TRBD2 (5 bases each). Sequencing was performed on CD8+ T cells sorted from blood. The CDR3 loop is CASSIWDGLTDTQYF. The CDR3 coding sequence is TGTGCCAGCAGTATATGGGACGGACTCACAGATACGCAGTATTTT.